Below are 29 T cell receptor beta chains sequenced from a single sample in a study of blood T cell repertoires in COVID-19. Sequencing was performed with immunoSEQ multiplex PCR; in TCRdb, only in-frame clones are kept and a portion is missing. The data contain about 220,000 clones, around 75% of them seen just once; the ten biggest clones take up roughly 5%. The sequenced sample was peripheral blood. All receptors derive from a human donor in a cohort sampled during active COVID-19.

This clone showed up just once. The chain couples TRBV4-2 to TRBJ2-1; 12 bases fit TRBD2. Germline assignment: CDR1 LGHNA and CDR2 YNFKEQ. Trimming took 5 bases from V and 2 from J; bases not matched to a gene: 10. The CDR3 runs 18 residues. In nucleotides, the CDR3 is TGTGCCAGCAGCTGGGGGGCTAGCGGGAGGGGGACCTACAATGAGCAGTTCTTC. This codes for CASSWGASGRGTYNEQFF.

The chain is built from TRBV9 and TRBJ1-2; TRBD1 matches 7 bases. CDR3 length equals 16 residues. Germline values: CDR1 SGDLS, CDR2 YYNGEE. The V gene end was trimmed by 0 bases and the J gene end by 4 bases; junction bases not matched to a gene: 9. The CDR3 DNA sequence: TGTGCCAGCAGCGTAGAGAGCAGGGGGTTTGGCTATGGCTACACCTTC. Encoded protein: CASSVESRGFGYGYTF.

V is TRBV3-1 (or the pseudogene TRBV3-2) and J is TRBJ2-1; 11 bases agree with TRBD1. CDR3 length: 15 amino acids. Germline-derived CDR1 and CDR2 are LGHDT and YNNKEL (reference sequence). Trimming removed 0 bases from V and 8 bases from J; junction bases left unmatched: 3. The CDR3 DNA reads as TGTGCCAGCAGCCAAGATCGGACAGGGGGCGATGAGCAGTTCTTC. Its translation is CASSQDRTGGDEQFF.

This clone was observed a few times. The chain employs TRBV2 and TRBJ1-5; D unresolved. Trimming stripped 6 bases from V and 4 bases from J, with 10 bases between. Germline CDR1 is SNHLY and CDR2 is FYNNEI. CDR3 size: 13 residues. The CDR3 nucleotides read TGTGCCAGCAGCAGGACTCGAAATCAGCCCCAGCATTTT. Translation gives CASSRTRNQPQHF.

About this clone: In the same sample, other DNA sequences code for this CDR3. The chain joins TRBV5-4 to TRBJ2-1; 10 nucleotides match TRBD2. The V gene's germline CDR1 is SGHNT and CDR2 YYREEE (reference sequence). The CDR3 has 15 amino acids. Trimming removed 0 bases from V and 10 bases from J; junction bases left unmatched: 7. The CDR3 region is CASSLGSGRAGEQFF. Written as DNA, the CDR3 is TGTGCCAGCAGCTTGGGCAGCGGGAGGGCCGGCGAGCAGTTCTTC.

V usage is TRBV5-5 and J usage is TRBJ1-3; no definite D call. Germline lookup yields CDR1 SGHKS and CDR2 YYEKEE (reference sequence). CDR3 length: 13 residues. Trimming took off 3 bases at V and 0 bases at J, with 4 bases between the two ends. The CDR3 bases are TGTGCCAGCAGCTCCTCCTCTGGAAACACCATATATTTT. It yields the protein CASSSSSGNTIYF.

V and J are TRBV5-6 and TRBJ1-3; D possibly corresponds to TRBD1 (5 bases). CDR3 length: 17 amino acids. Germline V gives CDR1 SGHDT, CDR2 YYEEEE. The V gene lost 1 base and the J gene lost 5 bases, with 19 bases spanning the gap. This CDR3 is CASSLFFGTGERNTIYF. CDR3 nucleotide sequence: TGTGCCAGCAGCTTGTTTTTTGGGACGGGGGAAAGAAACACCATATATTTT.

Only a few counts were recorded for this clone. The CDR3 DNA sequence: TGTGCCAGCAGCTTGATACAGGGGGACGGCGAGCAGTACTTC. Its protein is CASSLIQGDGEQYF. The chain carries TRBV5-6 and TRBJ2-7; the match to TRBD1 covers 8 bases. CDR3 length: 14 amino acids. The trim removed 1 base at V and 6 bases at J, leaving 6 bases unmatched. The germline gives CDR1 SGHDT, CDR2 YYEEEE.

This clone was counted once. The gene calls are TRBV27 and TRBJ1-1; D uncertain. The CDR3 has 14 residues. Trimming pared 7 bases from V and 5 bases from J, leaving 17 bases between. The germline gives CDR1 MNHEY, CDR2 SMNVEV (reference sequence). Written as DNA, the CDR3 is TGTGCCAGCATTTCGATAGGGAGAGGAACTGAAGCTTTCTTT. It is translated as CASISIGRGTEAFF.

This sequence joins TRBV3-1 (or the pseudogene TRBV3-2) and TRBJ2-7, with D maybe TRBD1 (6 bases). This CDR3 contains 15 residues. Germline lookup yields CDR1 LGHDT and CDR2 YNNKEL (reference sequence). The V end lost 4 bases, the J end lost 5 bases, and 18 bases lay between the germline ends. For the CDR3, the DNA is TGTGCCAGCAGCCCCTGGAGGACAGACGGGAACGAGCAGTACTTC. Its protein product is CASSPWRTDGNEQYF.

Only a few counts were recorded for this clone. The CDR3 coding sequence is TGTGCCAGTAGTATTCCGGGACTAGCGGGAGGAACGAACACCGGGGAGCTGTTTTTT. It yields the protein CASSIPGLAGGTNTGELFF. J is TRBJ2-2 and V is TRBV19; TRBD2 agrees at 15 bases. The junction had 5 bases not matched to a gene; V was cut back by 3 bases and J by 0 bases. The CDR3 length is 19 residues. Germline lookup yields CDR1 LNHDA and CDR2 SQIVND (reference sequence).

The CDR3 DNA is TGTGCCAGTAGTATAAACCCTATAGACGAGCAGTACTTC. Encoded protein: CASSINPIDEQYF. The chain links TRBV19 to TRBJ2-7; D gene ambiguous. There are 13 residues in the CDR3. Germline CDR1 is LNHDA and CDR2 is SQIVND (reference sequence). Trimming pared 2 bases from V and 5 bases from J, leaving 10 bases between.

This sequence joins TRBV25-1 and TRBJ2-1; 7 nucleotides line up with TRBD2. Germline lookup yields CDR1 MGHDK and CDR2 SYGVNS. V trimming: 5 bases; J trimming: 4 bases; junction bases outside the gene matches: 8. The CDR3 sequence is 15 residues long. The CDR3 loop reads CASSWAGLRYNEQFF. Written as DNA, the CDR3 is TGTGCCAGCAGTTGGGCGGGACTACGATACAATGAGCAGTTCTTC.

V usage is TRBV2 and J usage is TRBJ2-7; D possibly corresponds to TRBD1 (6 bases). Germline loops: CDR1 SNHLY, CDR2 FYNNEI. V lost 3 bases and J lost 4, with 13 bases in between. This CDR3 is built from 14 residues. This CDR3 is CASSDQGSAYEQYF. CDR3 DNA: TGTGCCAGCAGTGACCAGGGGTCGGCATACGAGCAGTACTTC.

The chain carries TRBV15 and TRBJ1-3; 7 bases are a match to TRBD1. CDR1 and CDR2 (germline): LNHNV, YYDKDF (reference sequence). This CDR3 spans 16 amino acids. The ends lost 4 bases at V and 1 base at J; junction bases unmatched: 7. The CDR3 nucleotides are TGTGCCACCAGCAAAAACCCGACAGGGTCTGGAAACACCATATATTTT. Protein sequence: CATSKNPTGSGNTIYF.

This chain uses TRBV12-5 with TRBJ1-3; TRBD1 matches 8 bases. This CDR3 has 16 residues. With 1 base clipped from V and 3 bases from J, the junction kept 5 bases outside the gene matches. CDR1 LGHNT and CDR2 FRNRAP come from the germline V gene. Written as DNA, the CDR3 is TGTGCTAGTGGTTTGGGGGGACAGGCAGGTGGAAACACCATATATTTT. Protein product: CASGLGGQAGGNTIYF.

This clone has a handful of counts. This chain joins TRBV11-2 and TRBJ1-2; tentative D call: TRBD1 (5 bases). The germline CDR1 and CDR2 sequences are SGHAT and FQNNGV. This CDR3 has 14 amino acids. V was pared by 3 bases and J by 0 bases, with 8 bases between. CDR3 amino acids: CASSFGGANYGYTF. CDR3 DNA: TGTGCCAGCAGCTTTGGGGGGGCTAACTATGGCTACACCTTC.

About this clone: Other DNA variants within this sample encode the same CDR3. V is TRBV27 and J is TRBJ1-1; 7 bases align to TRBD1. Germline-derived CDR1 and CDR2 are MNHEY and SMNVEV (reference sequence). This CDR3 is built from 14 residues. J gave up 1 base and V 6 bases, and 5 bases lay outside the gene matches. CDR3 sequence (DNA): TGTGCCAGCAGCCCCGGGACAGCGAACACTGAAGCTTTCTTT. Translated: CASSPGTANTEAFF.

The chain employs TRBV6-5 and TRBJ2-5; D possibly corresponds to TRBD1 (5 bases). Germline values: CDR1 MNHEY, CDR2 SVGAGI. Between the trimmed V and J ends, which lost 5 bases and 0 bases, there was a span of 10 bases. The CDR3 is 14 residues long. CDR3 sequence: CASSSPGYQETQYF. The CDR3, as DNA: TGTGCCAGCAGTAGCCCAGGGTACCAAGAGACCCAGTACTTC.

The chain combines TRBV27 with TRBJ1-2; TRBD1 matches 8 bases. V trimming: 3 bases; J trimming: 4 bases; junction bases outside the gene matches: 4. Germline CDR1 reads MNHEY; CDR2 reads SMNVEV (reference sequence). This CDR3 region has 14 residues. The CDR3 sequence is CASSLRDRGYGYTF. The CDR3 coding sequence is TGTGCCAGCAGTTTGCGAGACAGGGGCTATGGCTACACCTTC.

Of note for this clone: Within the sample, other DNA sequences also encode this same CDR3. The chain links TRBV11-2 to TRBJ2-7, with 10 bases identical to TRBD1. The germline CDR1 and CDR2 sequences are SGHAT and FQNNGV. This CDR3 is built from 14 residues. V shed 1 base and J 6 bases; nucleotides not matched to a gene: 3. CDR3 bases: TGTGCCAGCAGCTTAGGGACAGGGGGGGGCGAGCAGTACTTC. Its protein is CASSLGTGGGEQYF.

The V and J genes are TRBV29-1 and TRBJ2-7; the D gene is possibly TRBD2 (6 bases). V was cut by 7 bases and J by 3 bases, with 13 bases left in between. Germline CDR1 SQVTM, CDR2 ANQGSEA. The CDR3 contains 12 residues. The CDR3 region is CSATGTYYEQYF. In DNA, the CDR3 is TGCAGCGCCACCGGGACTTACTACGAGCAGTACTTC.

The V gene is TRBV20-1, the J gene TRBJ1-5; 7 bases match TRBD1. After removal of 3 bases from V and 5 bases from J, the junction contained 10 bases not matched to a gene. Germline loops: CDR1 DFQATT, CDR2 SNEGSKA (reference sequence). The CDR3 covers 15 residues. CDR3 DNA sequence: TGCAGTGCTAGTCCCCGGGACAGAGCTTATCAGCCCCAGCATTTT. Translated: CSASPRDRAYQPQHF.

The chain joins TRBV6-2 or TRBV6-3 to TRBJ2-3; the match to TRBD2 covers 15 bases. This CDR3 contains 18 residues. From germline, CDR1 is MNHEY and CDR2 SVGEGT. Germline trimming cut 2 bases from V and 4 bases from J; bases unmatched to any gene: 7. In DNA, the CDR3 is TGTGCCAGCAGTTACCTAGGACTAGCGGGAGGGGCGGCAGATACGCAGTATTTT. It specifies CASSYLGLAGGAADTQYF.

The chain employs TRBV11-1 and TRBJ2-1; 13 positions match TRBD2. The CDR3 contains 16 residues. V shed 2 bases, J shed 16 bases, and the junction held 14 bases outside the gene matches. Germline V gives CDR1 SGHAT, CDR2 FQDESV (reference sequence). CDR3 nucleotide sequence: TGTGCCAGCAGCTTACGCAGCACTAGCGGGAGGGAATATAGTTTCTTC. This encodes CASSLRSTSGREYSFF.

The chain uses TRBV6-2 or TRBV6-3 and TRBJ2-1; 8 positions match TRBD2. V gave up 5 bases and J gave up 7 bases; unmatched junction bases: 10. Germline lookup yields CDR1 MNHEY and CDR2 SVGEGT. The length of the CDR3 is 15 residues. The CDR3 loop is CASSQSGRSGNEQFF. CDR3 nucleotides: TGTGCCAGCAGTCAAAGCGGGAGATCGGGAAATGAGCAGTTCTTC.

This clone showed up just once. The chain couples TRBV5-1 to TRBJ2-3; the D gene is possibly TRBD2 (5 bases). Trimming left V 4 bases short and J 4 bases short, with 7 bases between. Per the germline V gene, CDR1 is SGHRS and CDR2 is YFSETQ. CDR3 length: 12 amino acids. DNA for the CDR3: TGCGCCAGCAGCCAGGAGGCAGATACGCAGTATTTT. This translates into CASSQEADTQYF.

This chain links TRBV18 with TRBJ2-3, with 12 bases identical to TRBD2. The V segment lost 6 bases and the J segment 10 bases; nucleotides outside the gene matches: 14. CDR1 is KGHSH, CDR2 LQKENI, per germline. The CDR3 runs to 16 residues. CDR3 protein: CASSPSLAGGPVPQYF. The CDR3 region has the DNA TGTGCCAGCTCGCCCTCACTAGCGGGAGGCCCCGTCCCGCAGTATTTT.

The chain couples TRBV19 to TRBJ2-7, with TRBD2 matching over 11 bases. With 3 bases clipped from V and 4 bases from J, the junction kept 8 bases outside the gene matches. CDR3 length: 16 residues. Germline V lookup: CDR1 LNHDA, CDR2 SQIVND (reference sequence). CDR3 DNA sequence: TGTGCCAGTAGTATGAGACCACTAGCGGGAGAGTACGAGCAGTACTTC. Translated: CASSMRPLAGEYEQYF.